This entry concerns a single T cell receptor (beta chain). Trimming at V came to 6 bases and at J to 5 bases, leaving 5 bases not matched to a gene. Germline V gene data show CDR1 as ENHRY and CDR2 as SYGVKD. The CDR3 is made up of 14 amino acids. This specimen belongs to a study of OX40 agonist ivuxolimab in advanced cancers. Data came from immunoSEQ multiplex PCR; TCRdb stores just in-frame clones and leaves some out. The sample holds around 67,000 clones; under 90% are singletons and the top ten take 1.2%. The sequence was collected from an adult with an advanced solid tumor such as melanoma, head and neck, liver or kidney cancer. The rearrangement uses TRBV10-3 and TRBJ2-1, with 9 bases fitting TRBD1. Sequencing was performed on CD4+ or CD8+ T cells sorted from blood, taken in a trial of the OX40 agonist ivuxolimab. This chain's CDR3 is CAIRRGQGHNEQFF. In DNA form, the CDR3 reads TGTGCCATCAGACGAGGACAGGGGCACAATGAGCAGTTCTTC.